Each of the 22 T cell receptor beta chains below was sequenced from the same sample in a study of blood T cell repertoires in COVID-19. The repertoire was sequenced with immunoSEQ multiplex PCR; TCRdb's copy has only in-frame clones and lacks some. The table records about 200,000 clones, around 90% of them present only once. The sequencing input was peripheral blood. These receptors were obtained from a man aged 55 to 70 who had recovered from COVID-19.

The CDR3 here is CASSLVRGYNQPQHF. The CDR3 DNA follows: TGTGCCAGCAGCTTAGTTCGCGGATACAATCAGCCCCAGCATTTT. The J gene is TRBJ1-5, the V gene TRBV7-8; no clear D gene. Trimming took off 1 base at V and 3 bases at J, with 10 bases between the two ends. The CDR3 covers 15 residues. From germline, CDR1 is SGHVS and CDR2 FQNEAQ.

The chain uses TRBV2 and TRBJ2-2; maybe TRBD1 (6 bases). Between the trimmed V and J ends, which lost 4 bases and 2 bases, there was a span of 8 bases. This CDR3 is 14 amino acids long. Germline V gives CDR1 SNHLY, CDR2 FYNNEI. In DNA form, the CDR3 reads TGTGCCAGCAGTGTGGGGACAAACACCGGGGAGCTGTTTTTT. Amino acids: CASSVGTNTGELFF.

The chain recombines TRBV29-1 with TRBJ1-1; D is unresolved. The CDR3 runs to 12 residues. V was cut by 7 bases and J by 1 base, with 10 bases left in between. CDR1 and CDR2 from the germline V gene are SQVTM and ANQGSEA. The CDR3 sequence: CSAKRGNTEAFF. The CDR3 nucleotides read TGCAGCGCCAAGAGAGGGAACACTGAAGCTTTCTTT. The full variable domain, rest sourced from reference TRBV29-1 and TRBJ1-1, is SAVISQKPSRDICQRGTSLTIQCQVDSQVTMMFWYRQQPGQSLTLIATANQGSEATYESGFVIDKFPISRPNLTFSTLTVSNMSPEDSSIYLCSAKRGNTEAFFGQGTRLTVV.

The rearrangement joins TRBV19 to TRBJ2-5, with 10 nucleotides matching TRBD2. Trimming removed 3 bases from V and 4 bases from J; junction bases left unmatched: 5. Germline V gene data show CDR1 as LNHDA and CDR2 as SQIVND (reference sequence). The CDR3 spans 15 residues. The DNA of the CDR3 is TGTGCCAGTAGTATCCCTAGCGGGAGAGGAGAGACCCAGTACTTC. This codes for CASSIPSGRGETQYF.

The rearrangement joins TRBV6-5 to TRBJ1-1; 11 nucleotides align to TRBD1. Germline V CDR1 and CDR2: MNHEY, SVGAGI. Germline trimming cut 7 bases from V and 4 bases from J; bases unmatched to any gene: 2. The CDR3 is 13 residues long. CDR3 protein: CASIGQGATEAFF. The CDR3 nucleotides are TGTGCCAGCATAGGACAGGGGGCCACTGAAGCTTTCTTT.

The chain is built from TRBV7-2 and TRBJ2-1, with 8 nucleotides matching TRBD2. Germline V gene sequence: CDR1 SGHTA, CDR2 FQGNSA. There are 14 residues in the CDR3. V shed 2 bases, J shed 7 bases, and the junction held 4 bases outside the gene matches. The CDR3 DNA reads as TGTGCCAGCAGCTTAACGGGGGGGGCGAATGAGCAGTTCTTC. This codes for CASSLTGGANEQFF.

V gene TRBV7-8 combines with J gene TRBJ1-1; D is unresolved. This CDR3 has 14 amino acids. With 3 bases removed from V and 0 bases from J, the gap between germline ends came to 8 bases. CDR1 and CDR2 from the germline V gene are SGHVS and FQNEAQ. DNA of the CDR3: TGTGCCAGCAGCTTGGGCAGAGTGAACACTGAAGCTTTCTTT. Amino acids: CASSLGRVNTEAFF.

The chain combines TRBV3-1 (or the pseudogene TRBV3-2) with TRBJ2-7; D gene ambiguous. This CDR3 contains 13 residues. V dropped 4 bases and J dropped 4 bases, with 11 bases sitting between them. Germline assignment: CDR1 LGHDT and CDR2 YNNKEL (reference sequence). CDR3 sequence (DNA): TGTGCCAGCAGCCGGTTAGCCAGTTACGAGCAGTACTTC. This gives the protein CASSRLASYEQYF.

CDR3 sequence reads: CASSQVAGTSPDTQYF. Written as DNA, the CDR3 is TGTGCCAGCAGCCAAGTCGCCGGGACTAGTCCAGATACGCAGTATTTT. This sequence joins TRBV4-2 and TRBJ2-3; 8 bases map to TRBD2. The CDR3 contains 16 residues. Trimming took 1 base from V and 4 from J; bases not matched to a gene: 7. The germline CDR1 and CDR2 sequences are LGHNA and YNFKEQ.

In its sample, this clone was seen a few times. The CDR3 protein is CASSPKQVGEQYF. The CDR3 coding sequence is TGTGCCAGCTCACCCAAGCAGGTTGGCGAGCAGTACTTC. The chain links TRBV18 to TRBJ2-7; D is unclear. The CDR3 has 13 residues. The ends were cut back, 3 bases at V and 6 bases at J, with 12 bases in the middle. Germline-derived CDR1 and CDR2 are KGHSH and LQKENI.

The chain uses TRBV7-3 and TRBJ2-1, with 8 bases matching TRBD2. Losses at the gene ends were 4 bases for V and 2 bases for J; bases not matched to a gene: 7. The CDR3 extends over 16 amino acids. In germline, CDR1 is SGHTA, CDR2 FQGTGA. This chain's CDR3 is CASSSLAGKPYNEQFF. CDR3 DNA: TGTGCCAGCAGCTCCCTAGCGGGTAAGCCCTACAATGAGCAGTTCTTC. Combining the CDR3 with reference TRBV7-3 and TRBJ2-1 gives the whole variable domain GAGVSQTPSNKVTEKGKYVELRCDPISGHTALYWYRQSLGQGPEFLIYFQGTGAADDSGLPNDRFFAVRPEGSVSTLKIQRTERGDSAVYLCASSSLAGKPYNEQFFGPGTRLTVL.

The DNA for the CDR3 is TGTGCCAGCAGCCCCCGGGTTCGAGGGGGCCTTAATGAAAAACTGTTTTTT. It yields the protein CASSPRVRGGLNEKLFF. The V and J genes are TRBV7-2 and TRBJ1-4, with TRBD1 matching 7 bases. Looked up from germline, CDR1 is SGHTA and CDR2 is FQGNSA. Trimming took 5 bases from V and 4 from J; bases not matched to a gene: 13. The CDR3 contains 17 residues.

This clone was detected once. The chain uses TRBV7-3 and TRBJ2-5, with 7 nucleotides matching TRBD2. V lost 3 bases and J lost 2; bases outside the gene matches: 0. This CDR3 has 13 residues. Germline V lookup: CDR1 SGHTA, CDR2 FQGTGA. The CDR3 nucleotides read TGTGCCAGCAGCTTGGGGGGGCAAGAGACCCAGTACTTC. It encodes CASSLGGQETQYF.

The CDR3 loop reads CASSLGDSLQGYTF. As DNA, the CDR3 is TGTGCCAGCAGCTTGGGCGACAGTTTGCAGGGCTACACCTTC. The rearrangement links TRBV5-4 to TRBJ1-2; weak D call: TRBD1 (5 bases). V was trimmed by 0 bases and J by 8 bases, leaving 14 bases between them. Per the germline V gene, CDR1 is SGHNT and CDR2 is YYREEE (reference sequence). The CDR3 has 14 residues. Based on the CDR3 plus reference TRBV5-4 and TRBJ1-2, the full variable domain is ETGVTQSPTHLIKTRGQQVTLRCSSQSGHNTVSWYQQALGQGPQFIFQYYREEENGRGNFPPRFSGLQFPNYSSELNVNALELDDSALYLCASSLGDSLQGYTFGSGTRLTVV.

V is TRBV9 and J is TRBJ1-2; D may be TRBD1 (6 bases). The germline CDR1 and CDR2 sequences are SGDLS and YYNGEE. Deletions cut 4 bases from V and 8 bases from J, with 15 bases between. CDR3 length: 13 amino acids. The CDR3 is CASSPIQGRGYTF. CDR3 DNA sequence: TGTGCCAGCAGCCCAATACAGGGAAGAGGCTACACCTTC.

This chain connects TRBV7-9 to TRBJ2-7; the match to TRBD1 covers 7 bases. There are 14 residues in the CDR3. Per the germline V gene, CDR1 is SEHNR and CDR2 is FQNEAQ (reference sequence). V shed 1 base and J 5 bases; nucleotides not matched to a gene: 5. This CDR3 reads CASSLGVQGNEQYF. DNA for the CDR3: TGTGCCAGCAGCTTAGGCGTACAGGGGAACGAGCAGTACTTC.

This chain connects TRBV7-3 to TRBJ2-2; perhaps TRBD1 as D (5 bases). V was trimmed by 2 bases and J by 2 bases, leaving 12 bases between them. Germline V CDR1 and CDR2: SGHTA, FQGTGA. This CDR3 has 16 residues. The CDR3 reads CASSLSARANTGELFF. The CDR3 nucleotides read TGTGCCAGCAGCTTATCGGCCAGGGCCAACACCGGGGAGCTGTTTTTT.

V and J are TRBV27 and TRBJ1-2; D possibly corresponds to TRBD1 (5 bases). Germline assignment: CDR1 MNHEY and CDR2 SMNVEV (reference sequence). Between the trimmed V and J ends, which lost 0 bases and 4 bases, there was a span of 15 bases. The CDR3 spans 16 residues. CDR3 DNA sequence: TGTGCCAGCAGTTTATCGAGCAGGGCTTCACTCTATGGCTACACCTTC. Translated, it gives CASSLSSRASLYGYTF.

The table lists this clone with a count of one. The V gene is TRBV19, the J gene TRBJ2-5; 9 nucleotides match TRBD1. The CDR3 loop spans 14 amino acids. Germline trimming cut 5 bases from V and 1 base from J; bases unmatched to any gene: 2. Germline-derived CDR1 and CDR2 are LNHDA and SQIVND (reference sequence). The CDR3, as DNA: TGTGCCAGTAGTTTGACAGGGGGCCAAGAGACCCAGTACTTC. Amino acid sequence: CASSLTGGQETQYF.

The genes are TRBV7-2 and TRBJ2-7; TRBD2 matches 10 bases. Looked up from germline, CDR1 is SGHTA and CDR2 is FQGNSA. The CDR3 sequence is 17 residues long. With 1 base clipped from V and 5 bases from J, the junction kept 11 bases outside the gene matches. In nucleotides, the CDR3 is TGTGCCAGCAGCTTAGTAGTTAATAGCGGGAGGTACCACGAGCAGTACTTC. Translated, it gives CASSLVVNSGRYHEQYF.

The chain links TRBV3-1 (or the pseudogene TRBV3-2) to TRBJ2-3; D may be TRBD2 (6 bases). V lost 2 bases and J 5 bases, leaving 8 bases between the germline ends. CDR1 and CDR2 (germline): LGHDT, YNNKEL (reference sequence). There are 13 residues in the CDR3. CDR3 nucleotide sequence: TGTGCCAGCAGCCAACGGGGAGGAGATACGCAGTATTTT. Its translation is CASSQRGGDTQYF.

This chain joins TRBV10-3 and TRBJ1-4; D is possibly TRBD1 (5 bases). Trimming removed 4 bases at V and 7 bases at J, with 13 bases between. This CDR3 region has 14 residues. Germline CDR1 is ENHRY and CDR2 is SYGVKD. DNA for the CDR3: TGTGCCATCAGTGTGACAGCCGCGGCTGAAAAACTGTTTTTT. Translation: CAISVTAAAEKLFF.